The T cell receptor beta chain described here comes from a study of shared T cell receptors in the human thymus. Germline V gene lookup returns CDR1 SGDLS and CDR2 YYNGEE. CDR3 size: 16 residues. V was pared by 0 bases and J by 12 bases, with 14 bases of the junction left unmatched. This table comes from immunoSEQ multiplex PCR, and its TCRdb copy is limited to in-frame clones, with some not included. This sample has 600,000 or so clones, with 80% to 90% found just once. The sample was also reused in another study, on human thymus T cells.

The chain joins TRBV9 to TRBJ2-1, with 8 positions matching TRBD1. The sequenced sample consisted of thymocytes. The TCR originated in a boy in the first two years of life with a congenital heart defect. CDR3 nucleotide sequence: TGTGCCAGCAGCGTAGCTCCCACTACGGACGACAGGGGGCAGTTCTTC. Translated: CASSVAPTTDDRGQFF.